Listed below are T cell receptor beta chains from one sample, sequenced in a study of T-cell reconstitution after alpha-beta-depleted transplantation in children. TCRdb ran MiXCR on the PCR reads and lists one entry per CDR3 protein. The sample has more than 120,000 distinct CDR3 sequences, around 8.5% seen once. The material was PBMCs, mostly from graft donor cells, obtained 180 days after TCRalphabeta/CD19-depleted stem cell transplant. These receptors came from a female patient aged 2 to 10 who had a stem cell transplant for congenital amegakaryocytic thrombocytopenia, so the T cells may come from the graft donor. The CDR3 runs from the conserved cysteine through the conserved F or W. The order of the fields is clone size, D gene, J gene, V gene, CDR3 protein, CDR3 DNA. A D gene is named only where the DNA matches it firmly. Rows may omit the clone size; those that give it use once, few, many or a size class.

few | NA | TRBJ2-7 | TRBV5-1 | CASSLGLGPYEQYF | TGCGCCAGCAGCTTGGGGCTCGGGCCCTACGAGCAGTACTTC
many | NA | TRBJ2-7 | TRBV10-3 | CAISESRDYEQYF | TGTGCCATCAGTGAGTCGAGAGACTACGAGCAGTACTTC
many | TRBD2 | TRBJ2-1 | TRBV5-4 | CASSSAGGGNEQFF | TGTGCCAGCAGCTCAGCGGGAGGAGGAAATGAGCAGTTCTTC
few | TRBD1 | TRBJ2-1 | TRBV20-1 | CSKGTVSYNEQFF | TGCAGTAAAGGGACAGTGTCCTACAATGAGCAGTTCTTC
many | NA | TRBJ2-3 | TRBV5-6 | CASSLGAGRSDTQYF | TGTGCCAGCAGCTTGGGGGCAGGGAGGTCAGATACGCAGTATTTT
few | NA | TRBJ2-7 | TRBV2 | CASRGGTAALEQYF | TGTGCCAGCAGGGGCGGGACGGCTGCCCTAGAGCAGTACTTC
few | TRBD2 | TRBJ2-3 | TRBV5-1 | CASSLLAGVGTDTQYF | TGCGCCAGCAGCTTGCTAGCGGGAGTGGGGACAGATACGCAGTATTTT
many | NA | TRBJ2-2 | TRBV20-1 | CSARDGGATGELFF | TGCAGTGCTAGAGATGGGGGGGCGACCGGGGAGCTGTTTTTT
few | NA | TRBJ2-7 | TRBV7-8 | CASSLAGQPYEQYF | TGTGCCAGCAGCTTAGCGGGACAACCCTACGAGCAGTACTTC
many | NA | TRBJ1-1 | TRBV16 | CASSYNQLERAFF | TGTGCCAGCAGTTATAACCAGCTAGAGAGAGCTTTCTTT
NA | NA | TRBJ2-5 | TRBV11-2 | CASSLVRTEETQYF | TGTGCCAGCAGTCTAGTCAGGACCGAAGAGACCCAGTACTTC
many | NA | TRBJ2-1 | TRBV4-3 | CASSQDRLDAYNEQFF | TGCGCCAGCAGCCAAGATCGCCTAGATGCCTACAATGAGCAGTTCTTC
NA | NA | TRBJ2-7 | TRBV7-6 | CASSLGGGLNGEQYF | TGTGCCAGCAGCTTAGGAGGGGGACTCAACGGCGAGCAGTACTTC
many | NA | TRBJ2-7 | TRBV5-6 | CASSLSVGGASYEQYF | TGTGCCAGCAGCTTGTCGGTTGGCGGAGCCTCCTACGAGCAGTACTTC
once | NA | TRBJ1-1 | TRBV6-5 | CASSSVTDTEAFF | TGTGCCAGCAGTTCCGTGACAGACACTGAAGCTTTCTTT
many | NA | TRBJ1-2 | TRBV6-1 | CASSLRGFYGYTF | TGTGCCAGCAGTCTGAGGGGGTTCTATGGCTACACCTTC
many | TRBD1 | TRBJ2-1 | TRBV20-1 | CSAALGQGFFGTSSEQFF | TGCAGTGCTGCCCTGGGACAGGGTTTCTTCGGCACTTCTAGTGAGCAGTTCTTC
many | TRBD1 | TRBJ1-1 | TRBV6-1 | CASRNYDRGVTEAFF | TGTGCCAGCAGAAACTACGACAGGGGCGTGACTGAAGCTTTCTTT
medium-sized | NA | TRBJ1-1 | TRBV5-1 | CASSPSVGGYYTEAFF | TGCGCCAGCAGCCCCTCCGTGGGGGGGTATTACACTGAAGCTTTCTTT
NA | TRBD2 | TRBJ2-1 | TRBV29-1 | CSVETSGSGNEQFF | TGCAGCGTTGAGACTAGCGGGAGCGGCAATGAGCAGTTCTTC
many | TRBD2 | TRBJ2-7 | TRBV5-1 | CASSLLGLASYEQYF | TGCGCCAGCAGCTTGTTAGGACTAGCCTCCTACGAGCAGTACTTC
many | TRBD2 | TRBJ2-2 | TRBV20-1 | CSARDGLAGYGELFF | TGCAGTGCTAGAGATGGCCTAGCGGGATACGGGGAGCTGTTTTTT
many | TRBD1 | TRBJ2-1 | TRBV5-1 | CASSSGDRDGEQFF | TGCGCCAGCAGCTCTGGGGACAGGGATGGAGAGCAGTTCTTC
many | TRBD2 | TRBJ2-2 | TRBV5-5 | CASTSRPRTSSTGELFF | TGTGCCAGCACCTCGCGACCCCGGACTAGTAGTACCGGGGAGCTGTTTTTT
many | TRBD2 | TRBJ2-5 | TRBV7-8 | CASSFPPGLAGVGRETQYF | TGTGCCAGCAGCTTTCCACCGGGACTAGCGGGAGTGGGGAGAGAGACCCAGTACTTC
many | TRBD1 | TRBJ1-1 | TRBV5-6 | CASSPTGQGVQAFF | TGTGCCAGCAGCCCGACGGGTCAGGGGGTCCAAGCTTTCTTT
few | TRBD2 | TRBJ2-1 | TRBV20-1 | CTAGVLPFRFF | TGCACGGCGGGAGTTTTGCCATTTCGGTTCTTC
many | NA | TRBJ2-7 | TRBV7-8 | CASSFGNSYEQYF | TGTGCCAGCAGCTTTGGGAACAGCTACGAGCAGTACTTC
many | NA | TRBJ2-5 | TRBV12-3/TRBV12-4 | CASKWFDYGTQYF | TGTGCCAGCAAATGGTTCGACTATGGGACCCAGTACTTC
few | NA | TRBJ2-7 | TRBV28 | CASSLILSGPQTYEQYF | TGTGCCAGCAGTTTGATCCTGTCGGGACCCCAAACCTACGAGCAGTACTTC